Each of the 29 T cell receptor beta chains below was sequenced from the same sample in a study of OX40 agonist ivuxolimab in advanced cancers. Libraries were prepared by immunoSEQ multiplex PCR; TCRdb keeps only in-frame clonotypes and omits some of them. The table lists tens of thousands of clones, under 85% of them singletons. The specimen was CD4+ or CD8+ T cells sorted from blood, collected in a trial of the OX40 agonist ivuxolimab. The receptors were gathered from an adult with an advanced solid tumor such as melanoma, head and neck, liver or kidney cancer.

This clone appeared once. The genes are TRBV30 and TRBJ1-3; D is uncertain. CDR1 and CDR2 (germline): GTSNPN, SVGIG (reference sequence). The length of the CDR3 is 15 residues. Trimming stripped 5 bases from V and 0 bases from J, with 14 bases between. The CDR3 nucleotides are TGTGCCTGGGGAGGCCGCGCTCGCTCTGGAAACACCATATATTTT. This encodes CAWGGRARSGNTIYF.

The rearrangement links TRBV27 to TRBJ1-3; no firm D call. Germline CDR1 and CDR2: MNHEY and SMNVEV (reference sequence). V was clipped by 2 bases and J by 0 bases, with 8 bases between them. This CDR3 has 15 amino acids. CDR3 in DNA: TGTGCCAGCAGTTTAACCCTGACCTCTGGAAACACCATATATTTT. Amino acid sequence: CASSLTLTSGNTIYF.

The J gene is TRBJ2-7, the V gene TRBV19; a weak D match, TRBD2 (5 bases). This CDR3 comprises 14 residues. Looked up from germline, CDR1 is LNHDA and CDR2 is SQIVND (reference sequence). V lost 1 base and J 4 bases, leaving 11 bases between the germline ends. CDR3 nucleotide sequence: TGTGCCAGTAGTATAGGTCGGAGCGGTTACGAGCAGTACTTC. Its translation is CASSIGRSGYEQYF.

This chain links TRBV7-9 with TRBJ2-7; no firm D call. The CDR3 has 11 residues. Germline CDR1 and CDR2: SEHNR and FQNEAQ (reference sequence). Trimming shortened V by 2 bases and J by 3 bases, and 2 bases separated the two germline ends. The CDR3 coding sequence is TGTGCCAGCAGCTTAAACTACGAGCAGTACTTC. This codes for CASSLNYEQYF. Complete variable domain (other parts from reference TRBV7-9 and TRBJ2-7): DTGVSQNPRHKITKRGQNVTFRCDPISEHNRLYWYRQTLGQGPEFLTYFQNEAQLEKSRLLSDRFSAERPKGSFSTLEIQRTEQGDSAMYLCASSLNYEQYFGPGTRLTVT.

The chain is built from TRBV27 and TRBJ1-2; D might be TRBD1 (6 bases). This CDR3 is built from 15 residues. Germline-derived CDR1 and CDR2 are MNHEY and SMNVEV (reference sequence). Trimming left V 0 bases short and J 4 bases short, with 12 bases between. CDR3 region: CASSLSPRGSYGYTF. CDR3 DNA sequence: TGTGCCAGCAGTTTATCCCCCAGGGGTAGCTATGGCTACACCTTC.

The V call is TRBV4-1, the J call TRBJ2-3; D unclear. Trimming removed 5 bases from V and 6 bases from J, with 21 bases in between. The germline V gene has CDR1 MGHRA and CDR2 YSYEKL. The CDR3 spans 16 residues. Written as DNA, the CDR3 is TGCGCCAGCAGCGTCGGATATGGGCTAATCGGCGATACGCAGTATTTT. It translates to CASSVGYGLIGDTQYF.

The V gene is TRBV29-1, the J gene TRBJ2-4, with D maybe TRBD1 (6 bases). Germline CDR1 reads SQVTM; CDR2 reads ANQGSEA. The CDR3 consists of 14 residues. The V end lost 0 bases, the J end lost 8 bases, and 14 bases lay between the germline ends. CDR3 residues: CSVEEGARGDIQYF. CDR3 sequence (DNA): TGCAGCGTTGAAGAGGGGGCCCGGGGAGACATTCAGTACTTC.

The CDR3 here is CSVEDRGKNTEAFF. In nucleotides, the CDR3 is TGCAGCGTTGAAGATCGCGGCAAGAACACTGAAGCTTTCTTT. The chain recombines TRBV29-1 with TRBJ1-1, with D unresolved. From germline, CDR1 is SQVTM and CDR2 ANQGSEA. Deletions cut 0 bases from V and 1 base from J, with 9 bases between. This CDR3 contains 14 residues.

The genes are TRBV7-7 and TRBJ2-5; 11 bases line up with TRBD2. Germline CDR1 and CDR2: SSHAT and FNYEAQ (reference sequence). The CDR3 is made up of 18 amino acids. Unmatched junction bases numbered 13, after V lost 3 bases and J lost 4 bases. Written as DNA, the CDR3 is TGTGCCAGCAGCTTTGCCTTAGCGGGGGGGCGCGACTTAGAGACCCAGTACTTC. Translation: CASSFALAGGRDLETQYF.

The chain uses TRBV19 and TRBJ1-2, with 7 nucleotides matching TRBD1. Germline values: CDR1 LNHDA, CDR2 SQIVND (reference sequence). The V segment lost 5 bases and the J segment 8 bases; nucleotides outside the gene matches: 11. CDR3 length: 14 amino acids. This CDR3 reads CASSRSDRAEGYTF. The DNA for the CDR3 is TGTGCCAGTAGTCGAAGCGACAGGGCCGAAGGCTACACCTTC.

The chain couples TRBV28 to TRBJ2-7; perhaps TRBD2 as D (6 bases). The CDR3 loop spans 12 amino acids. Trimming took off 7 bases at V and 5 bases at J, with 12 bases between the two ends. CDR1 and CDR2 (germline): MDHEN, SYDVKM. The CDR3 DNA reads TGTGCCAGCACCCCGCCGGGGGACGAGCAGTACTTC. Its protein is CASTPPGDEQYF.

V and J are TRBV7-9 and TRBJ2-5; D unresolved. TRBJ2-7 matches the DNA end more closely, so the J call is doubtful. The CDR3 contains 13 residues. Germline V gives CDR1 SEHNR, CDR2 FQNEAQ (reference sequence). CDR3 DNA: TGTGCCAGCAGCTTAGCCACCTCCTACGAGCAGTACTTC. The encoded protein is CASSLATSYEQYF.

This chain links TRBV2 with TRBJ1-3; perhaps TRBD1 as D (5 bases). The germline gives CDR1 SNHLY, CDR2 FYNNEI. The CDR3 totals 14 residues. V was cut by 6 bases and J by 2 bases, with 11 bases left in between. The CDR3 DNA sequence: TGTGCCAGCAGGGCAGGGAGAACTGGAAACACCATATATTTT. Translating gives CASRAGRTGNTIYF.

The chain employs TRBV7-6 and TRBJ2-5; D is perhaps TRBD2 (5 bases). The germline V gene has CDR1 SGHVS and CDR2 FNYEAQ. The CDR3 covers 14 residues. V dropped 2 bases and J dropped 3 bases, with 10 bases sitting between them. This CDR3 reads CASSLTRAEETQYF. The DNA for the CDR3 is TGTGCCAGCAGCTTAACTAGGGCGGAAGAGACCCAGTACTTC.

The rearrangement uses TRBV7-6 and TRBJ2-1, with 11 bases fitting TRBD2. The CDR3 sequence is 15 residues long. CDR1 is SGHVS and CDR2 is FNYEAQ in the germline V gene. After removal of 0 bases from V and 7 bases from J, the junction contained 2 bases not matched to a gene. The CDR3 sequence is CASSLAPSGRNEQFF. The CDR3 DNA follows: TGTGCCAGCAGCTTAGCGCCTAGCGGGAGGAATGAGCAGTTCTTC.

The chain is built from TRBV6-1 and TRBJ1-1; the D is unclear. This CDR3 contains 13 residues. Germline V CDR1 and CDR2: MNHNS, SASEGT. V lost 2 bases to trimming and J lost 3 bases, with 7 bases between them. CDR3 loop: CASSENMYTEAFF. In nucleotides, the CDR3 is TGTGCCAGCAGTGAAAATATGTACACTGAAGCTTTCTTT.

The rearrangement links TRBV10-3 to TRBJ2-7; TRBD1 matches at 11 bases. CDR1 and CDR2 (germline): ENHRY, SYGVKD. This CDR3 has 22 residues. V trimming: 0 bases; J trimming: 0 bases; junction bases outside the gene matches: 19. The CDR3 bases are TGTGCCATCAGTGAGTCTGGGTTCCGGGACAGGGGGTTAGCGGGGCGCTCCTACGAGCAGTACTTC. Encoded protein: CAISESGFRDRGLAGRSYEQYF.

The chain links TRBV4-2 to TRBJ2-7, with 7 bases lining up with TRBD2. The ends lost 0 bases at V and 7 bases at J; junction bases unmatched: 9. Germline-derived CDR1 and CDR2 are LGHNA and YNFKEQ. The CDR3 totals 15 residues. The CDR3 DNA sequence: TGTGCCAGCAGCCAAGATCTGCGGGAGTTATGGGAGCAGTACTTC. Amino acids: CASSQDLRELWEQYF.

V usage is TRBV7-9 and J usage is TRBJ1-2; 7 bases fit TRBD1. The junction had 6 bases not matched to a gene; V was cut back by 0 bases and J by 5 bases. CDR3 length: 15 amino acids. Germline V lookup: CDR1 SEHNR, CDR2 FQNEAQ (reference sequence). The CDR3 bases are TGTGCCAGCAGCTTAGCGGCAGGGGGAGGATATGGCTACACCTTC. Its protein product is CASSLAAGGGYGYTF.

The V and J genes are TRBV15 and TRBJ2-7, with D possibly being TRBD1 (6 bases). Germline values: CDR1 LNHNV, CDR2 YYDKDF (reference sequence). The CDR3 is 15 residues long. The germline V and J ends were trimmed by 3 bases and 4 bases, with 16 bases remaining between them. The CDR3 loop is CATSRNRDTSYEQYF. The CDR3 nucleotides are TGTGCCACCAGCAGGAACCGGGACACCTCTTACGAGCAGTACTTC.

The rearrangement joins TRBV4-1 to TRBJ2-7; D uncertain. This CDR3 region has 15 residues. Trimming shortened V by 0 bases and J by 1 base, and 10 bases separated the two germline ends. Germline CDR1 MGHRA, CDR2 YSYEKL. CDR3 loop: CASSQELASSYEQYF. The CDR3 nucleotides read TGCGCCAGCAGCCAAGAACTGGCCAGTTCCTACGAGCAGTACTTC.

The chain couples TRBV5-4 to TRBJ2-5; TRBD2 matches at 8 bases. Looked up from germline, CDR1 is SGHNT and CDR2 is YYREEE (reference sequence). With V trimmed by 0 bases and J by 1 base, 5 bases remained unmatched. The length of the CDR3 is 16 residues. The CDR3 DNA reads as TGTGCCAGCAGCTTGGGATTCGGGAGGGGCCAAGAGACCCAGTACTTC. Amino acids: CASSLGFGRGQETQYF. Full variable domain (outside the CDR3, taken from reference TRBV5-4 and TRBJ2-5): ETGVTQSPTHLIKTRGQQVTLRCSSQSGHNTVSWYQQALGQGPQFIFQYYREEENGRGNFPPRFSGLQFPNYSSELNVNALELDDSALYLCASSLGFGRGQETQYFGPGTRLLVL.

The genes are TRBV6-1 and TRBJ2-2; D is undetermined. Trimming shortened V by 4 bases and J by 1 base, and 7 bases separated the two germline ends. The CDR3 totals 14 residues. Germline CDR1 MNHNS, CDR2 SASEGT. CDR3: CASSADWNTGELFF. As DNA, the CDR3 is TGTGCCAGCAGTGCAGACTGGAACACCGGGGAGCTGTTTTTT.

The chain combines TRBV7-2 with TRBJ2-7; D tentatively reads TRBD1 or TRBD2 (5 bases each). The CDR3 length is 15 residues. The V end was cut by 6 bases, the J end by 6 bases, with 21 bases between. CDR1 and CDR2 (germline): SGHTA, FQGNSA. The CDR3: CASSPGLGESLEQYF. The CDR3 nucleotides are TGTGCCAGCAGTCCAGGGTTGGGGGAGAGTCTCGAGCAGTACTTC.

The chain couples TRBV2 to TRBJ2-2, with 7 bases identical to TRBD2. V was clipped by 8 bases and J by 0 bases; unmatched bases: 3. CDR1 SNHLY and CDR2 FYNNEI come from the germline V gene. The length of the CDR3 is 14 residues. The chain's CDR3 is CASFLAANTGELFF. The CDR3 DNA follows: TGTGCCAGCTTTCTAGCGGCGAACACCGGGGAGCTGTTTTTT.

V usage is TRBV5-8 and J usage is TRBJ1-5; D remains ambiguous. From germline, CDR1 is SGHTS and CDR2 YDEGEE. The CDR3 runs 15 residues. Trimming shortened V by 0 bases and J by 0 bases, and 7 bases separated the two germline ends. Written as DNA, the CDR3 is TGTGCCAGCAGCTTGGAGGACTATAGCAATCAGCCCCAGCATTTT. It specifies CASSLEDYSNQPQHF.

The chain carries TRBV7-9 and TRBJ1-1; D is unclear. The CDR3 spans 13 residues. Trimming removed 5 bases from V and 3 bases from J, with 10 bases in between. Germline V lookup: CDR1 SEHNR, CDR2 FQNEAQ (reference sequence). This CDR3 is CASSRFQDTEAFF. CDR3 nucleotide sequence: TGTGCCAGCAGCCGGTTCCAGGACACTGAAGCTTTCTTT.

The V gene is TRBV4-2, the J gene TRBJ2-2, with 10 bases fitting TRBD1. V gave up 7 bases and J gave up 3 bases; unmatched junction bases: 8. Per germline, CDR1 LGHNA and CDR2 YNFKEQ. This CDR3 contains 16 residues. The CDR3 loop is CASTETGTGDTGELFF. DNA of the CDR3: TGTGCCAGCACCGAGACCGGGACAGGGGACACCGGGGAGCTGTTTTTT.

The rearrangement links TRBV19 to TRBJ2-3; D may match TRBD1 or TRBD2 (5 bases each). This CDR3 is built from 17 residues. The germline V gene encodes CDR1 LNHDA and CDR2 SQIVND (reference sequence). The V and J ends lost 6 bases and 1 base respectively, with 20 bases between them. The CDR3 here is CASSYSPLGRGTDTQYF. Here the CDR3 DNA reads TGTGCCAGTAGCTATTCCCCCTTGGGGCGGGGCACAGATACGCAGTATTTT. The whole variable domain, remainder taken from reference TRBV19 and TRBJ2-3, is DGGITQSPKYLFRKEGQNVTLSCEQNLNHDAMYWYRQDPGQGLRLIYYSQIVNDFQKGDIAEGYSVSREKKESFPLTVTSAQKNPTAFYLCASSYSPLGRGTDTQYFGPGTRLTVL.